This T cell receptor beta chain was profiled in a study of early T cells in non-severe SARS-CoV-2 infection. This clonotype occurred many times. The V and J ends lost 10 bases and 7 bases respectively, with 23 bases between them. From germline, CDR1 is MNHEY and CDR2 SMNVEV (reference sequence). CDR3 size: 15 residues. Using its own MiXCR run on the 5' RACE reads, TCRdb lists one record per CDR3 protein. This table holds 100,000 to 130,000 distinct CDR3 sequences, roughly an eighth found once. This clonotype originated in an adult who was a healthcare worker with PCR-confirmed SARS-CoV-2 infection or an uninfected control (not recorded which). The V and J genes are TRBV27 and TRBJ2-1, with D possibly being TRBD1 or TRBD2 (6 bases each). The sample was whole blood. The CDR3 DNA is TGTGCCACCTCTGGGTGGTCCCGGGGGCCAAATGAGCAGTTCTTC. Amino acids: CATSGWSRGPNEQFF.